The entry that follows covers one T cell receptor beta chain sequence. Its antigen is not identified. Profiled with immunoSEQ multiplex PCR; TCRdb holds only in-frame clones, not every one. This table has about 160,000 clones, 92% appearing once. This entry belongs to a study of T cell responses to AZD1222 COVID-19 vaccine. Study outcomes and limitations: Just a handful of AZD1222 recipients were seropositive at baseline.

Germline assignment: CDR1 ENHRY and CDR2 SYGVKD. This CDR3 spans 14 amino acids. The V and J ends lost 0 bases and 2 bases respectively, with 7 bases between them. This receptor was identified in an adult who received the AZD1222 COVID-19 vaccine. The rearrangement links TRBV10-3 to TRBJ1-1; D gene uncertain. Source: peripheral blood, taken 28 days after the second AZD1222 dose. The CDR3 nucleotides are TGTGCCATCAGTGAGTCGGAGGGTAACACTGAAGCTTTCTTT. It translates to CAISESEGNTEAFF.